The next 10 T cell receptor beta chains were all read from a single sample in a study of blood T cells in healthy people across ages. A second PCR of about 6 to 11 cycles used a sample-barcoded 5' primer and a J-beta primer mix. TCRdb reprocessed the 5' RACE reads with MiXCR, giving one entry per CDR3 protein. The data contain 850,000 to 1,000,000 distinct CDR3 sequences, 48% of them singletons. The sample taken for sequencing was blood. The receptor set was obtained from a young man in good health.

This clonotype came up a few times. The chain employs TRBV21-1 and TRBJ2-3; the table assigns TRBD1, which was not confirmed against the DNA. TRBV21-1 is listed as a pseudogene. The CDR3 totals 15 residues. DNA of the CDR3: TGTGCCAGCAGCAAAGAGGACAGGGGGACAGATACGCAGTATTTT. This encodes CASSKEDRGTDTQYF.

This sequence joins TRBV28 and TRBJ2-1, with D perhaps TRBD2 (6 bases). Trimming pared 6 bases from V and 6 bases from J, leaving 18 bases between. The length of the CDR3 is 15 residues. Per the germline V gene, CDR1 is MDHEN and CDR2 is SYDVKM. For the CDR3, the DNA is TGTGCCAGCAGATCGTCGGGGGTAAAATTCAATGAGCAGTTCTTC. It specifies CASRSSGVKFNEQFF.

The chain employs TRBV19 and TRBJ1-2, with D perhaps TRBD1 (5 bases). Germline-derived CDR1 and CDR2 are LNHDA and SQIVND (reference sequence). This CDR3 contains 15 residues. V was clipped by 7 bases and J by 2 bases, with 17 bases between them. CDR3 region: CASKHPGQGNYGYTF. For the CDR3, the DNA is TGTGCCAGTAAACATCCGGGGCAGGGCAACTATGGCTACACCTTC.

The rearrangement joins TRBV3-1 to TRBJ1-1, with TRBD1 matching 11 bases. V shed 8 bases and J 4 bases; nucleotides not matched to a gene: 3. Germline-derived CDR1 and CDR2 are LGHDT and YNNKEL (reference sequence). The CDR3 covers 13 residues. The CDR3 region is CASGQGARTEAFF. Here the CDR3 DNA reads TGTGCCAGCGGACAGGGGGCGCGCACTGAAGCTTTCTTT.

J is TRBJ2-5 and V is TRBV27; the D gene is possibly TRBD1 (6 bases). The CDR3 is 14 amino acids. Germline CDR1 is MNHEY and CDR2 is SMNVEV (reference sequence). Trimming took off 5 bases at V and 1 base at J, with 11 bases between the two ends. CDR3 DNA: TGTGCCAGCAGTCCAGGGGATACCCAAGAGACCCAGTACTTC. It yields the protein CASSPGDTQETQYF.

This clonotype was seen more than once but under ten times. V usage is TRBV20-1 and J usage is TRBJ1-5; a possible D gene is TRBD1 (6 bases). Trimming pared 3 bases from V and 4 bases from J, leaving 10 bases between. In germline, CDR1 is DFQATT, CDR2 SNEGSKA (reference sequence). The CDR3 loop spans 13 amino acids. CDR3 DNA: TGCAGTGCTAGGGGGGCAGGTAATCAGCCCCAGCATTTT. Its translation is CSARGAGNQPQHF.

The table lists this clonotype with a few counts. The chain links TRBV20-1 to TRBJ2-3; no firm D call. V lost 1 base, J lost 3 bases, and 11 bases lay in between. Germline values: CDR1 DFQATT, CDR2 SNEGSKA (reference sequence). The CDR3 spans 14 residues. CDR3 sequence (DNA): TGCAGTGCTAGAGGCTCTGAAACTACAGATACGCAGTATTTT. Translated: CSARGSETTDTQYF.

This clonotype was observed a few times. The chain carries TRBV12-3 or TRBV12-4 and TRBJ1-1, with D possibly being TRBD1 (5 bases). The CDR3 has 13 residues. Trimming cost V 6 bases and J 1 base, with 9 bases left between them. In nucleotides, the CDR3 is TGTGCCAGCAGAGTAACAGGGAACACTGAAGCTTTCTTT. This sequence encodes CASRVTGNTEAFF.

V usage is TRBV6-2 or TRBV6-3 and J usage is TRBJ2-7, with 9 bases lining up with TRBD2. Germline CDR1 and CDR2: MNHEY and SVGEGT. CDR3 length: 16 residues. The V gene end was trimmed by 4 bases and the J gene end by 0 bases; junction bases not matched to a gene: 7. The CDR3 DNA sequence: TGTGCCAGCAGTTTCCTAGCGGGGAGAATCTCCTACGAGCAGTACTTC. The encoded protein is CASSFLAGRISYEQYF.

CDR3 sequence: CASSPTGIGELFF. CDR3 bases: TGTGCCAGCAGCCCCACAGGGATCGGGGAGCTGTTTTTT. The chain couples TRBV11-3 to TRBJ2-2; a weak D match, TRBD1 (6 bases). Trimming removed 5 bases from V and 7 bases from J, with 11 bases in between. The CDR3 spans 13 residues. The germline CDR1 and CDR2 sequences are SGHNT and YENEEA.